This T cell receptor (beta chain) was profiled in a study of T cell repertoires in cytomegalovirus infection. This clonotype was detected many times. The V and J ends lost 2 bases and 3 bases respectively, with 4 bases between them. The CDR3 has 13 residues. The germline V gene has CDR1 SGHTA and CDR2 FQGNSA. TCRdb redid the calling of the reads with MiXCR, one entry per CDR3 protein. Among some 280,000 distinct CDR3 sequences listed, roughly 13% were seen once. This clonotype was obtained from a human donor in good health (CMV status not recorded). Some clones in this sample may be carry-over from other donors' samples. The sample comprised PBMCs. V is TRBV7-2 and J is TRBJ2-2, with D unresolved. Written as DNA, the CDR3 is TGTGCCAGCAGCTTACGGGACACCGGGGAGCTGTTTTTT. This gives the protein CASSLRDTGELFF.